Presented here are 16 T cell receptor beta chains from one specimen sequenced in a study of blood T cell repertoires in COVID-19. Generated by immunoSEQ multiplex PCR, the TCRdb table keeps only in-frame clones and is missing some. The sample lists 260,000 or so clones, 84% occurring once. Specimen: peripheral blood. These receptor sequences come from a human donor in a cohort sampled during active COVID-19.

The chain is built from TRBV29-1 and TRBJ2-1; D is unclear. Germline CDR1 and CDR2: SQVTM and ANQGSEA. V shed 6 bases and J shed 0 bases, with 12 bases lying between them. The CDR3 contains 14 residues. The chain's CDR3 is CSVARSSSYNEQFF. The CDR3 DNA is TGCAGCGTCGCCCGGTCGAGCTCCTACAATGAGCAGTTCTTC.

V is TRBV4-2 and J is TRBJ2-2, with a possible D match to TRBD2 (5 bases). The CDR3 totals 16 residues. From germline, CDR1 is LGHNA and CDR2 YNFKEQ. The germline V and J ends were trimmed by 0 bases and 5 bases, with 13 bases remaining between them. CDR3 in DNA: TGTGCCAGCAGCCAAGAGTCCGGGATTGGAACCGGGGAGCTGTTTTTT. Its translation: CASSQESGIGTGELFF.

This clone was counted between two and nine times. V and J are TRBV6-2 or TRBV6-3 and TRBJ2-7; weak D call: TRBD1 (5 bases). In germline, CDR1 is MNHEY, CDR2 SVGEGT. Trimming left V 4 bases short and J 2 bases short, with 9 bases between. The CDR3 extends over 13 amino acids. The CDR3 DNA reads as TGTGCCAGCAGTTCCCCAGGGACCTACGAGCAGTACTTC. The encoded protein is CASSSPGTYEQYF.

In its sample, this clone was seen once. J is TRBJ2-7 and V is TRBV19, with D possibly being TRBD2 (5 bases). Germline V gives CDR1 LNHDA, CDR2 SQIVND (reference sequence). V lost 5 bases and J 2 bases, leaving 16 bases between the germline ends. The CDR3 is 15 residues long. CDR3: CASSLSPGSPYEQYF. The CDR3 DNA reads TGTGCCAGTAGTCTTAGCCCGGGGTCCCCCTACGAGCAGTACTTC. The full variable domain, with the rest looked up from reference TRBV19 and TRBJ2-7, is DGGITQSPKYLFRKEGQNVTLSCEQNLNHDAMYWYRQDPGQGLRLIYYSQIVNDFQKGDIAEGYSVSREKKESFPLTVTSAQKNPTAFYLCASSLSPGSPYEQYFGPGTRLTVT.

Here the CDR3 reads CASSSLQGYTSGGTYEQYF. CDR3 coding DNA: TGTGCCAGCAGCTCGTTACAGGGGTACACCTCCGGGGGAACCTACGAGCAGTACTTC. This sequence joins TRBV11-2 and TRBJ2-7, with D perhaps TRBD1 (7 bases). The V gene's germline CDR1 is SGHAT and CDR2 FQNNGV. The CDR3 consists of 19 residues. With 4 bases removed from V and 2 bases from J, the gap between germline ends came to 27 bases.

This chain joins TRBV6-5 and TRBJ1-5; the match to TRBD1 covers 7 bases. The CDR3 is 14 residues long. After removal of 8 bases from V and 2 bases from J, the junction contained 6 bases not matched to a gene. Germline V gene lookup returns CDR1 MNHEY and CDR2 SVGAGI. In DNA, the CDR3 is TGTGCCAGCGGAGACAGGGCGGGCAATCAGCCCCAGCATTTT. Protein product: CASGDRAGNQPQHF.

In its sample, this clone was seen a few times. V and J are TRBV2 and TRBJ1-1; D remains ambiguous. CDR3 length equals 11 residues. V was clipped by 7 bases and J by 5 bases, with 8 bases between them. Germline V gives CDR1 SNHLY, CDR2 FYNNEI. The CDR3 nucleotides read TGTGCCAGCAACAAACAGACTGAAGCTTTCTTT. This sequence encodes CASNKQTEAFF.

The chain joins TRBV18 to TRBJ2-5; 7 positions agree with TRBD1. The CDR3 is 15 amino acids. CDR1 and CDR2 (germline): KGHSH, LQKENI. V lost 8 bases, J lost 2 bases, and 11 bases stayed unmatched. The CDR3 nucleotides are TGTGCCAGCCAGAGGACAGGAGCTCAACAAGAGACCCAGTACTTC. Residues: CASQRTGAQQETQYF.

A remark on this clone: Different DNA sequences within this sample yield the same CDR3. V is TRBV6-4 and J is TRBJ2-1; 8 bases are a match to TRBD1. From germline, CDR1 is MRHNA and CDR2 SNTAGT. The CDR3 has 15 amino acids. The V and J ends lost 6 bases and 1 base, in that order; junction bases with no gene match: 5. CDR3 bases: TGTGCCAGCAGCGATACAGGGGGGTCCTACAATGAGCAGTTCTTC. Translating it yields CASSDTGGSYNEQFF.

The V gene is TRBV18, the J gene TRBJ1-2; the D gene is possibly TRBD1 (5 bases). The length of the CDR3 is 13 residues. V was clipped by 6 bases and J by 4 bases, with 12 bases between them. CDR1 is KGHSH and CDR2 is LQKENI in the germline V gene. The CDR3 nucleotides read TGTGCCAGCTCCCTTGACAGCCCCTATGGCTACACCTTC. It translates to CASSLDSPYGYTF.

The rearrangement links TRBV19 to TRBJ1-5, with 8 bases identical to TRBD1. The CDR3 extends over 15 amino acids. The V segment lost 9 bases and the J segment 1 base; nucleotides outside the gene matches: 8. Looked up from germline, CDR1 is LNHDA and CDR2 is SQIVND (reference sequence). The CDR3 bases are TGTGCCAGCTACAGGGGGGGTTTGAGCAATCAGCCCCAGCATTTT. This translates into CASYRGGLSNQPQHF.

V usage is TRBV5-6 and J usage is TRBJ1-2; 9 bases match TRBD1. The CDR3 has 12 residues. Looked up from germline, CDR1 is SGHDT and CDR2 is YYEEEE. With 3 bases clipped from V and 8 bases from J, the junction kept 2 bases outside the gene matches. CDR3: CASSYDRGGYTF. The CDR3 DNA reads TGTGCCAGCAGCTACGACAGGGGGGGCTACACCTTC.

This sequence joins TRBV11-2 and TRBJ2-1; the D is unclear. The length of the CDR3 is 14 residues. From germline, CDR1 is SGHAT and CDR2 FQNNGV. The V and J ends lost 0 bases and 12 bases respectively, with 15 bases between them. The CDR3 DNA reads as TGTGCCAGCAGCTTAGATGAGCGCCTGGATGGGCAGTTCTTC. Protein: CASSLDERLDGQFF.

The rearrangement joins TRBV19 to TRBJ2-1; possible D gene TRBD1, 5 bases. Per the germline V gene, CDR1 is LNHDA and CDR2 is SQIVND (reference sequence). V was clipped by 0 bases and J by 7 bases, with 10 bases between them. This CDR3 is 14 amino acids long. In nucleotides, the CDR3 is TGTGCCAGTAGTATAGAGGCAGGGATTAATGAGCAGTTCTTC. This codes for CASSIEAGINEQFF.

V usage is TRBV28 and J usage is TRBJ1-5; a weak D match, TRBD1 (6 bases). Germline V gives CDR1 MDHEN, CDR2 SYDVKM. Trimming stripped 6 bases from V and 3 bases from J, with 18 bases between. There are 16 residues in the CDR3. The CDR3 spells CASRRGQRTNNQPQHF. The CDR3 nucleotides read TGTGCCAGCAGGAGAGGACAGCGGACCAACAATCAGCCCCAGCATTTT.

The chain combines TRBV6-2 or TRBV6-3 with TRBJ1-5, with D possibly TRBD1 on 6 matching bases. The V and J ends lost 4 bases and 0 bases respectively, with 10 bases between them. Germline lookup yields CDR1 MNHEY and CDR2 SVGEGT. CDR3 size: 15 residues. CDR3 sequence reads: CASSLQGSSNQPQHF. The CDR3 nucleotides are TGTGCCAGCAGTTTACAGGGAAGTAGCAATCAGCCCCAGCATTTT.